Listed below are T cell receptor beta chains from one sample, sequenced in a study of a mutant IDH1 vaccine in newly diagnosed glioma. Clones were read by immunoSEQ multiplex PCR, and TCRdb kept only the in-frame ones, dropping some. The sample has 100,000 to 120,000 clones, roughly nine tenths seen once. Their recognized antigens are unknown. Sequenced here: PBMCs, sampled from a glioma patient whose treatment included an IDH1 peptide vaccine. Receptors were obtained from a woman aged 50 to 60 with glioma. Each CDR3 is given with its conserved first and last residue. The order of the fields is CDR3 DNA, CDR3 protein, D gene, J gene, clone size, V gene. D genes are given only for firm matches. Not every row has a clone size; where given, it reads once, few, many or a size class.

CDR3nt: TGTGCCAGACCCACCTACCCACAGGACTCCTACAATGAGCAGTTCTTC
CDR3aa: CARPTYPQDSYNEQFF
d_gene: NA
j_gene: TRBJ2-1
abundance: NA
v_gene: TRBV9

CDR3nt: TGTGCCAGCAGTGAGTATAGCGGTTCCACCGGGGAGCTGTTTTTT
CDR3aa: CASSEYSGSTGELFF
d_gene: NA
j_gene: TRBJ2-2
abundance: once
v_gene: TRBV2

CDR3nt: TGTGCCAGCAGTGTGGACAGGGAGACTGAAGCTTTCTTT
CDR3aa: CASSVDRETEAFF
d_gene: TRBD1
j_gene: TRBJ1-1
abundance: NA
v_gene: TRBV2

CDR3nt: TGTGCCAGTAGTATAGGCAGGGACTATGGCTACACCTTC
CDR3aa: CASSIGRDYGYTF
d_gene: NA
j_gene: TRBJ1-2
abundance: NA
v_gene: TRBV19

CDR3nt: TGTGCCAGCAGTTTACGGGGGGCGCATAAGTCCGACGAGCAGTACTTC
CDR3aa: CASSLRGAHKSDEQYF
d_gene: NA
j_gene: TRBJ2-7
abundance: NA
v_gene: TRBV28

CDR3nt: TGTGCCAGCAACCCCAGGGTTGGTAATGAAAAACTGTTTTTT
CDR3aa: CASNPRVGNEKLFF
d_gene: NA
j_gene: TRBJ1-4
abundance: NA
v_gene: TRBV7-9

CDR3nt: TGTGCCAGCAGTTTACCCGTAGCGGGAGCTAACGAGCAGTACTTC
CDR3aa: CASSLPVAGANEQYF
d_gene: TRBD2
j_gene: TRBJ2-7
abundance: once
v_gene: TRBV28

CDR3nt: TGTGCCAGCAGTTACTCGATAGGGGGCGCGGACTATGGCTACACCTTC
CDR3aa: CASSYSIGGADYGYTF
d_gene: TRBD1
j_gene: TRBJ1-2
abundance: NA
v_gene: TRBV6-6

CDR3nt: TGTGCCAGCTCACCCCGGGACAGGGCCTACGAGCAGTACTTC
CDR3aa: CASSPRDRAYEQYF
d_gene: TRBD1
j_gene: TRBJ2-7
abundance: NA
v_gene: TRBV18

CDR3nt: TGTGCCATCAGTGAGTCGAGCGGGAGGGCCTATGCAGATACGCAGTATTTT
CDR3aa: CAISESSGRAYADTQYF
d_gene: TRBD2
j_gene: TRBJ2-3
abundance: NA
v_gene: TRBV10-3

CDR3nt: TGTGCCAGCAGCTTACTCACAGGTGGCTACGAGCAGTACTTC
CDR3aa: CASSLLTGGYEQYF
d_gene: NA
j_gene: TRBJ2-7
abundance: NA
v_gene: TRBV7-9

CDR3nt: TGTGCCAGCAGCCGGGGGCGAACTAATGAAAAACTGTTTTTT
CDR3aa: CASSRGRTNEKLFF
d_gene: NA
j_gene: TRBJ1-4
abundance: once
v_gene: TRBV7-8

CDR3nt: TGTGCCAGCAGCTTAGGGACTAGCGGCCACAATGAGCAGTTCTTC
CDR3aa: CASSLGTSGHNEQFF
d_gene: TRBD2
j_gene: TRBJ2-1
abundance: NA
v_gene: TRBV7-3

CDR3nt: TGTGCCAGCAGCGTAGGAGAGGGTTTCTACGAGCAGTACTTC
CDR3aa: CASSVGEGFYEQYF
d_gene: NA
j_gene: TRBJ2-7
abundance: NA
v_gene: TRBV9

CDR3nt: TGTGCCAGTAGTATTGGGGGAACGGGTCAGCCCCAGCATTTT
CDR3aa: CASSIGGTGQPQHF
d_gene: NA
j_gene: TRBJ1-5
abundance: many
v_gene: TRBV19

CDR3nt: TGTGCCAGTAGTATCCCGCGACACCGCTACACCGGGGAGCTGTTTTTT
CDR3aa: CASSIPRHRYTGELFF
d_gene: NA
j_gene: TRBJ2-2
abundance: NA
v_gene: TRBV19

CDR3nt: TGTGCCAGCAGTGGAAGGGGCGCAGCCTACGAGCAGTACTTC
CDR3aa: CASSGRGAAYEQYF
d_gene: NA
j_gene: TRBJ2-7
abundance: NA
v_gene: TRBV6-1

CDR3nt: TGTGCCAGCAGCGTGACTCACCACTCTGGAAACACCATATATTTT
CDR3aa: CASSVTHHSGNTIYF
d_gene: NA
j_gene: TRBJ1-3
abundance: few
v_gene: TRBV11-2

CDR3nt: TGTGCCAGCAGCGTAGAAGCGCCCGGGGAGCTGTTTTTT
CDR3aa: CASSVEAPGELFF
d_gene: NA
j_gene: TRBJ2-2
abundance: NA
v_gene: TRBV9

CDR3nt: TGTGCCAGCAGCAGCCGAACGGGGAGATTAGATACGCAGTATTTT
CDR3aa: CASSSRTGRLDTQYF
d_gene: NA
j_gene: TRBJ2-3
abundance: NA
v_gene: TRBV9

CDR3nt: TGTGCCAGCAGCCAAATCTCCTACGAGCAGTACTTC
CDR3aa: CASSQISYEQYF
d_gene: NA
j_gene: TRBJ2-7
abundance: NA
v_gene: TRBV13

CDR3nt: TGTGCCAGCAGCTTAGATCGTTTAAGCTGGGAGCAGTACTTC
CDR3aa: CASSLDRLSWEQYF
d_gene: NA
j_gene: TRBJ2-7
abundance: NA
v_gene: TRBV11-2

CDR3nt: TGTGCCAGCAGGTTTTCCGGAGTCACTGAAGCTTTCTTT
CDR3aa: CASRFSGVTEAFF
d_gene: NA
j_gene: TRBJ1-1
abundance: NA
v_gene: TRBV6-6

CDR3nt: TGTGCCAGCAGCCGTAAGACAGGGCTTGAAAAACTGTTTTTT
CDR3aa: CASSRKTGLEKLFF
d_gene: TRBD1
j_gene: TRBJ1-4
abundance: NA
v_gene: TRBV7-9

CDR3nt: TGTGCCAGTAGCCTACTAGCGGGAGCATCGGCCGGGGAGCTGTTTTTT
CDR3aa: CASSLLAGASAGELFF
d_gene: TRBD2
j_gene: TRBJ2-2
abundance: NA
v_gene: TRBV19

CDR3nt: TGTGCCAGCAGCCCCCCTTACGGGAGTGTGAATGAGCAGTTCTTC
CDR3aa: CASSPPYGSVNEQFF
d_gene: NA
j_gene: TRBJ2-1
abundance: NA
v_gene: TRBV5-4

CDR3nt: TGTGCCAGCAGCTTCCCAAATTCACCCCTCCACTTT
CDR3aa: CASSFPNSPLHF
d_gene: NA
j_gene: TRBJ1-6
abundance: few
v_gene: TRBV11-2

CDR3nt: TGTGCCAGCAGCTTAGTGGCTAGCCACTACAATGAGCAGTTCTTC
CDR3aa: CASSLVASHYNEQFF
d_gene: NA
j_gene: TRBJ2-1
abundance: NA
v_gene: TRBV7-6

CDR3nt: TGTGCCAGCAGCGTCGACAGGGCGCAGGAAAGGGGCTACACCTTC
CDR3aa: CASSVDRAQERGYTF
d_gene: TRBD1
j_gene: TRBJ1-2
abundance: NA
v_gene: TRBV11-1

CDR3nt: TGCGCCAGCAGCTTTTCCCCGGGTGGGCAAGAGACCCAGTACTTC
CDR3aa: CASSFSPGGQETQYF
d_gene: NA
j_gene: TRBJ2-5
abundance: once
v_gene: TRBV5-1

CDR3nt: TGTGCTAGTGGTTTGGGGACAGATGAAAAACTGTTTTTT
CDR3aa: CASGLGTDEKLFF
d_gene: NA
j_gene: TRBJ1-4
abundance: once
v_gene: TRBV12-5

CDR3nt: TGCGCCAGCAGACTTCGGGCCTGGGGTTGGGATGAGCAGTTCTTC
CDR3aa: CASRLRAWGWDEQFF
d_gene: NA
j_gene: TRBJ2-1
abundance: NA
v_gene: TRBV9

CDR3nt: TGTGCCAGCAGTGATGGGGGGCTTGGGGCCAACGTCCTGACTTTC
CDR3aa: CASSDGGLGANVLTF
d_gene: NA
j_gene: TRBJ2-6
abundance: once
v_gene: TRBV6-1

CDR3nt: TGCGCCAGCAGCTTGACGGCGGGAGGGGTTGAGCAGTTCTTC
CDR3aa: CASSLTAGGVEQFF
d_gene: TRBD2
j_gene: TRBJ2-1
abundance: NA
v_gene: TRBV5-1

CDR3nt: TGTGCCAGCTCACCTGCCGGGACAGGGACCTACGAGCAGTACTTC
CDR3aa: CASSPAGTGTYEQYF
d_gene: TRBD1
j_gene: TRBJ2-7
abundance: NA
v_gene: TRBV18

CDR3nt: TGTGCCAGCAGCTTACATGGAGTTGGCACTGAAGCTTTCTTT
CDR3aa: CASSLHGVGTEAFF
d_gene: NA
j_gene: TRBJ1-1
abundance: NA
v_gene: TRBV7-9

CDR3nt: TGTGCCAGCAGTTACGGGGTGGGGACTGAAGCTTTCTTT
CDR3aa: CASSYGVGTEAFF
d_gene: NA
j_gene: TRBJ1-1
abundance: NA
v_gene: TRBV6-6

CDR3nt: TGTGCCAGCAGCTTACAACCGAACACCGGGGAGCTGTTTTTT
CDR3aa: CASSLQPNTGELFF
d_gene: NA
j_gene: TRBJ2-2
abundance: NA
v_gene: TRBV7-3

CDR3nt: TGTGCCAGCAGCTCGACTAGCGGGGGCCAAGAGACCCAGTACTTC
CDR3aa: CASSSTSGGQETQYF
d_gene: TRBD2
j_gene: TRBJ2-5
abundance: NA
v_gene: TRBV28

CDR3nt: TGTGCCAGCAGTGACGCGGTCGGGACAGGGAAAGATGAGCAGTTCTTC
CDR3aa: CASSDAVGTGKDEQFF
d_gene: TRBD1
j_gene: TRBJ2-1
abundance: NA
v_gene: TRBV2

CDR3nt: TGTGCCAGCAGCCTTACAAATGAAAAACTGTTTTTT
CDR3aa: CASSLTNEKLFF
d_gene: NA
j_gene: TRBJ1-4
abundance: NA
v_gene: TRBV28

CDR3nt: TGTGCCTGGAGTCCGGGACACCTGAACACTGAAGCTTTCTTT
CDR3aa: CAWSPGHLNTEAFF
d_gene: NA
j_gene: TRBJ1-1
abundance: NA
v_gene: TRBV30

CDR3nt: TGTGCCTCTTACAGGGGGCTTGGGGAAAAACTGTTTTTT
CDR3aa: CASYRGLGEKLFF
d_gene: TRBD1
j_gene: TRBJ1-4
abundance: few
v_gene: TRBV30

CDR3nt: TGTGCCAGCAGTGAAAGGCAGGGTAGGCGTTCCTACAATGAGCAGTTCTTC
CDR3aa: CASSERQGRRSYNEQFF
d_gene: NA
j_gene: TRBJ2-1
abundance: NA
v_gene: TRBV6-1

CDR3nt: TGTGCCAGCTCAGGGGTTATAAACACTGAAGCTTTCTTT
CDR3aa: CASSGVINTEAFF
d_gene: NA
j_gene: TRBJ1-1
abundance: NA
v_gene: TRBV18

CDR3nt: TGCGCCAGCAGCTTGGGCTGGAGTACGGACGAGCAGTACTTC
CDR3aa: CASSLGWSTDEQYF
d_gene: NA
j_gene: TRBJ2-7
abundance: NA
v_gene: TRBV5-1

CDR3nt: TGTGCCAGTACCGACGGGCCCTATGGCTACACCTTC
CDR3aa: CASTDGPYGYTF
d_gene: NA
j_gene: TRBJ1-2
abundance: NA
v_gene: TRBV19

CDR3nt: TGTGCCAGCAGTCCCATGACTAGCGGGAGAGGAATGGGTGAGACCGGGGAGCTGTTTTTT
CDR3aa: CASSPMTSGRGMGETGELFF
d_gene: TRBD2
j_gene: TRBJ2-2
abundance: NA
v_gene: TRBV28

CDR3nt: TGTGCCAGTAGTACCGAGCGCCTGGGAACTCGGGAGCAGTACTTC
CDR3aa: CASSTERLGTREQYF
d_gene: NA
j_gene: TRBJ2-7
abundance: NA
v_gene: TRBV19

CDR3nt: TGTGCCAGCAGCAGCCGCGAAAAACTGTTTTTT
CDR3aa: CASSSREKLFF
d_gene: NA
j_gene: TRBJ1-4
abundance: NA
v_gene: TRBV5-8

CDR3nt: TGTGCCAGTAGACTTGGGACAGGGAATATGTTCCAAGAGACCCAGTACTTC
CDR3aa: CASRLGTGNMFQETQYF
d_gene: TRBD1
j_gene: TRBJ2-5
abundance: NA
v_gene: TRBV19

CDR3nt: TGTGCCAGCAGAGCCGATGAAAAACTGTTTTTT
CDR3aa: CASRADEKLFF
d_gene: NA
j_gene: TRBJ1-4
abundance: NA
v_gene: TRBV6-1

CDR3nt: TGTGCCAGCAGCACCGGAGGGGGTGAGACCCAGTACTTC
CDR3aa: CASSTGGGETQYF
d_gene: NA
j_gene: TRBJ2-5
abundance: NA
v_gene: TRBV7-3

CDR3nt: TGCAGCGCCGGGGACGGGGTCTACGAGCAGTACTTC
CDR3aa: CSAGDGVYEQYF
d_gene: NA
j_gene: TRBJ2-7
abundance: NA
v_gene: TRBV29-1

CDR3nt: TGTGCCAGCTCACCGGGACAGGGTGTCTCCTACGAGCAGTACTTC
CDR3aa: CASSPGQGVSYEQYF
d_gene: TRBD1
j_gene: TRBJ2-7
abundance: NA
v_gene: TRBV18

CDR3nt: TGTGCCAGCAGTGGACAGTTTAACACTGAAGCTTTCTTT
CDR3aa: CASSGQFNTEAFF
d_gene: NA
j_gene: TRBJ1-1
abundance: NA
v_gene: TRBV2

CDR3nt: TGTGCCAGCAGAGGACAGGGGGCGAGCAATCAGCCCCAGCATTTT
CDR3aa: CASRGQGASNQPQHF
d_gene: TRBD1
j_gene: TRBJ1-5
abundance: NA
v_gene: TRBV2